This TCR beta chain was profiled in a study of CD8 T cells in ankylosing spondylitis. Study-wide points: Disease-associated clonotypes exhibited CD8+ identity and were relatively infrequent in peripheral blood. Disease-linked clones were reportedly significantly enriched in matched ankylosing spondylitis synovial fluid. A TCR beta motif made of several highly homologous variants seemed typical of ankylosing spondylitis blood.

V lost 2 bases and J lost 3, with 7 bases in between. The germline CDR1 and CDR2 sequences are LGHNA and YNFKEQ. This CDR3 contains 13 residues. Libraries for TCR beta were made by quantitative 5'-RACE with molecular barcodes. TCRdb fed the 5' RACE reads into MiXCR, producing one record per CDR3 protein. The repertoire holds 700,000 to 850,000 distinct CDR3 sequences, roughly 10% seen once, with roughly 0.51% in the top ten. This clonotype was found a few times. The target antigen is unknown. This sequence originates from a male donor with ankylosing spondylitis. Sequencing was performed on blood, either unsorted or a sorted T cell fraction (not recorded which). The chain has TRBV4-2 and TRBJ2-5; D unclear. DNA for the CDR3: TGTGCCAGCAGCCAAACCCAAAAAGAGACCCAGTACTTC. Translated: CASSQTQKETQYF.